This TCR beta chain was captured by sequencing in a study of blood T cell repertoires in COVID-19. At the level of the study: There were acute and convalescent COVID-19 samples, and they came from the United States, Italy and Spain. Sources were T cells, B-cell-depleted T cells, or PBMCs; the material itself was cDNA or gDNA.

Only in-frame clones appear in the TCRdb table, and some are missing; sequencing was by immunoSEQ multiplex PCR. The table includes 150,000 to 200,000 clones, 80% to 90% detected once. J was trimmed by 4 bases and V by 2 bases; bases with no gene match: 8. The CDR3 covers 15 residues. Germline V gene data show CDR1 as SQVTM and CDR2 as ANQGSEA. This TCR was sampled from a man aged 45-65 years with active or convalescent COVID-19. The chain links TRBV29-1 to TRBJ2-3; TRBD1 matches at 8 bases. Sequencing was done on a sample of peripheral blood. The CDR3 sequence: CSVEFLAGGSDTQYF. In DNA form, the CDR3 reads TGCAGCGTTGAATTTCTGGCAGGGGGCTCAGATACGCAGTATTTT.